The 5 T cell receptor beta chains below come from one sample, sequenced in a study of CD8 T cells in ankylosing spondylitis. Their antigens are not known. General study results and limits: A TCR beta motif of roughly eight highly homologous variants appeared characteristic of ankylosing spondylitis blood.

TCRdb processed the 5' RACE reads anew with MiXCR; each CDR3 protein has one entry. In the table there are 750,000 to 850,000 distinct CDR3 sequences, about an eighth of which are singletons. Sequencing was done on a sample of blood, either unsorted or a sorted T cell fraction (not recorded which). These receptors were taken from a male donor with ankylosing spondylitis.

The rearrangement joins TRBV11-3 to TRBJ2-1, with 8 bases fitting TRBD1. The V gene end was trimmed by 5 bases and the J gene end by 3 bases; junction bases not matched to a gene: 9. The CDR3 length is 16 residues. CDR1 is SGHNT, CDR2 YENEEA, per germline. CDR3 sequence reads: CASSEKRQGLYNEQFF. The CDR3 nucleotides read TGTGCCAGCAGCGAAAAACGACAGGGGCTCTACAATGAGCAGTTCTTC.

This clonotype came up a few times. The chain is built from TRBV29-1 and TRBJ2-7; D possibly corresponds to TRBD2 (6 bases). The V gene's germline CDR1 is SQVTM and CDR2 ANQGSEA. This CDR3 has 13 amino acids. Trimming stripped 5 bases from V and 0 bases from J, with 11 bases between. CDR3 in amino acids: CSVPGLASYEQYF. In DNA, the CDR3 is TGCAGCGTTCCGGGACTTGCCTCCTACGAGCAGTACTTC.

This clonotype was counted ten times or more. The rearrangement uses TRBV29-1 and TRBJ2-4, with D unclear. The CDR3 is 13 residues long. Trimming took 2 bases from V and 8 from J, leaving 13 bases between them. The germline gives CDR1 SQVTM, CDR2 ANQGSEA. CDR3 region: CSVESDREDIQYF. The CDR3 DNA reads as TGCAGCGTTGAATCCGACCGAGAGGACATTCAGTACTTC.

The chain joins TRBV29-1 to TRBJ1-2, with TRBD1 matching 9 bases. There are 12 residues in the CDR3. Germline trimming cut 6 bases from V and 5 bases from J; bases unmatched to any gene: 4. The germline gives CDR1 SQVTM, CDR2 ANQGSEA. The CDR3 DNA sequence: TGCAGCGTCCTGGGACAGGGATATGGCTACACCTTC. Protein sequence: CSVLGQGYGYTF.

The table lists this clonotype with many counts. The genes are TRBV7-2 and TRBJ2-3; D remains ambiguous. The V end was cut by 3 bases, the J end by 6 bases, with 7 bases between. CDR3 length equals 12 residues. CDR1 and CDR2 from the germline V gene are SGHTA and FQGNSA. This CDR3 reads CASSFVGDTQYF. CDR3 DNA sequence: TGTGCCAGCAGCTTCGTTGGTGATACGCAGTATTTT.